The 15 T cell receptor beta chains below come from one sample, sequenced in a study of cytomegalovirus exposure and HLA in healthy donors. PCR was performed using 60 Vbeta and 13 Jbeta primers. The data were produced by immunoSEQ multiplex PCR, yet TCRdb's version contains in-frame clones alone and is incomplete. This table has roughly 130,000 clones, 80% appearing once. The sample consisted of PBMCs. The receptors stem from a man between 25 and 39 years old in good health and CMV-seronegative.

This sequence joins TRBV19 and TRBJ2-7, with D possibly TRBD2 on 6 matching bases. Between the trimmed V and J ends, which lost 3 bases and 3 bases, there was a span of 15 bases. CDR3 length equals 15 residues. Germline-derived CDR1 and CDR2 are LNHDA and SQIVND (reference sequence). The CDR3 here is CASSISAGRNYEQYF. CDR3 nucleotide sequence: TGTGCCAGTAGTATTTCGGCGGGACGGAACTACGAGCAGTACTTC.

Worth noting for this clone: This CDR3 is also generated by other DNA sequences in the sample. V usage is TRBV12-2 and J usage is TRBJ2-7; the DNA was not compared with TRBD1, the D call given in the table. TRBV12-2 is reported as a pseudogene. The CDR3 runs to 13 residues. Here the CDR3 reads CARRAGTTYEQYF. In DNA form, the CDR3 reads TGTGCAAGACGCGCCGGGACAACCTACGAGCAGTACTTC.

This clone was counted between two and nine times. V usage is TRBV5-1 and J usage is TRBJ1-1; D is ambiguous. Germline assignment: CDR1 SGHRS and CDR2 YFSETQ. CDR3 length: 15 residues. V was cut by 2 bases and J by 4 bases, with 15 bases left in between. The CDR3 coding sequence is TGCGCCAGCAGCTTTTGGTCCGGATCGGGCACTGAAGCTTTCTTT. Its protein is CASSFWSGSGTEAFF.

CDR3 nucleotides: TGTGCCAGCAGCCTGGGGTGGGGGCGGGGGGTTCGAGAGACCCAGTACTTC. Its translation is CASSLGWGRGVRETQYF. This rearrangement joins TRBV5-4 to TRBJ2-5; 8 bases map to TRBD2. J lost 4 bases, V lost 4 bases, and 15 bases had no gene match. This CDR3 is built from 17 residues. Germline V gene lookup returns CDR1 SGHNT and CDR2 YYREEE (reference sequence).

The table lists this clone with a count of one. The chain carries TRBV9 and TRBJ1-2; D possibly corresponds to TRBD1 (6 bases). Germline CDR1 reads SGDLS; CDR2 reads YYNGEE. The CDR3 runs 15 residues. The V and J ends lost 1 base and 2 bases respectively, with 12 bases between them. The CDR3 DNA reads TGTGCCAGCAGCGTACGCGCAGGGGAAAACTATGGCTACACCTTC. It specifies CASSVRAGENYGYTF.

This chain connects TRBV2 to TRBJ2-7, with 10 bases that match TRBD1. The germline V gene encodes CDR1 SNHLY and CDR2 FYNNEI. The V gene end was trimmed by 5 bases and the J gene end by 5 bases; junction bases not matched to a gene: 3. CDR3 length: 13 residues. The CDR3 DNA reads as TGTGCCAGCAGTTCCGGGACAGGGGACGAGCAGTACTTC. It is translated as CASSSGTGDEQYF. Full variable domain (remainder filled in from reference TRBV2 and TRBJ2-7): EPEVTQTPSHQVTQMGQEVILRCVPISNHLYFYWYRQILGQKVEFLVSFYNNEISEKSEIFDDQFSVERPDGSNFTLKIRSTKLEDSAMYFCASSSGTGDEQYFGPGTRLTVT.

The rearrangement links TRBV11-2 to TRBJ2-2; perhaps TRBD1 as D (9 bases). There are 17 residues in the CDR3. Germline V gives CDR1 SGHAT, CDR2 FQNNGV. Trimming shortened V by 5 bases and J by 4 bases, and 20 bases separated the two germline ends. CDR3 loop: CASSTRTGAGGTGELFF. As DNA, the CDR3 is TGTGCCAGCAGCACCCGGACAGGGGCGGGGGGCACCGGGGAGCTGTTTTTT.

About this clone itself: One end of the junction does not line up with germline, which may come from a read error. The chain links TRBV5-1 to TRBJ1-2, with 7 bases identical to TRBD1. Germline-derived CDR1 and CDR2 are SGHRS and YFSETQ. The CDR3 is 14 residues long. The CDR3 bases are TGCGCCAGCAGCAAGGACGGGACAGAATATGGCTACCCCTTC. Translating it yields CASSKDGTEYGYPF.

The CDR3 is CASSSGGSGNTIYF. The CDR3 DNA is TGTGCCAGCAGCTCCGGGGGCTCTGGAAACACCATATATTTT. The rearrangement joins TRBV9 to TRBJ1-3, with D maybe TRBD1 (5 bases). V lost 4 bases to trimming and J lost 0 bases, with 8 bases between them. From germline, CDR1 is SGDLS and CDR2 YYNGEE. The CDR3 covers 14 residues.

This chain uses TRBV11-3 with TRBJ2-5; D ambiguous. Germline V gene lookup returns CDR1 SGHNT and CDR2 YENEEA. The V end lost 2 bases, the J end lost 3 bases, and 13 bases lay between the germline ends. CDR3 length: 15 residues. CDR3 residues: CASSLWLEDEETQYF. CDR3 in DNA: TGTGCCAGCAGCTTATGGCTAGAAGACGAAGAGACCCAGTACTTC.

This clone was seen a handful of times. The genes are TRBV11-2 and TRBJ1-1, with D maybe TRBD1 (6 bases). V was pared by 5 bases and J by 0 bases, with 16 bases between. The CDR3 length is 16 residues. Germline CDR1 is SGHAT and CDR2 is FQNNGV. This chain's CDR3 is CASSPRGGQMNTEAFF. In nucleotides, the CDR3 is TGTGCCAGCAGCCCAAGGGGGGGGCAGATGAACACTGAAGCTTTCTTT.

V gene TRBV5-1 combines with J gene TRBJ2-7, with D perhaps matching TRBD1 (6 bases). The germline V gene has CDR1 SGHRS and CDR2 YFSETQ. V dropped 1 base and J dropped 0 bases, with 8 bases sitting between them. The CDR3 extends over 14 amino acids. Here the CDR3 reads CASSLTGSSYEQYF. The CDR3, as DNA: TGCGCCAGCAGCTTGACAGGGAGCTCCTACGAGCAGTACTTC.

In this sample, this clone turned up a few times. This chain uses TRBV4-1 with TRBJ2-7; no firm D call. Germline V gene lookup returns CDR1 MGHRA and CDR2 YSYEKL. With 1 base removed from V and 2 bases from J, the gap between germline ends came to 12 bases. This CDR3 spans 15 amino acids. The CDR3: CASSQGDTAPYEQYF. CDR3 nucleotides: TGCGCCAGCAGCCAAGGCGACACGGCTCCCTACGAGCAGTACTTC.

The V gene is TRBV5-1, the J gene TRBJ2-3, with 11 nucleotides matching TRBD2. The CDR3 sequence is 18 residues long. The J segment lost 5 bases and the V segment lost 0 bases, leaving 11 bases of the junction unmatched. Per the germline V gene, CDR1 is SGHRS and CDR2 is YFSETQ. In DNA, the CDR3 is TGCGCCAGCAGCTTGGAGGTTAGCGGGAGGGCCAACCAAGATACGCAGTATTTT. Translated, it gives CASSLEVSGRANQDTQYF.

This clone occurred a few times. The CDR3 DNA is TGCGCCAGCAGCCGAGGACTAGCGGGAGGGAAGAGGGGAGAGACCCAGTACTTC. This translates into CASSRGLAGGKRGETQYF. The chain combines TRBV5-1 with TRBJ2-5; 15 bases are a match to TRBD2. V lost 4 bases and J lost 4; bases outside the gene matches: 11. CDR1 and CDR2 from the germline V gene are SGHRS and YFSETQ. This CDR3 is 18 amino acids long.